This TCR beta chain originates from a study of blood T cell repertoires in COVID-19 (dated by TCRdb to the early 2020s). About the study as a whole: The collaborator samples originated in the United States, Italy and Spain and spanned the acute and convalescent phases of COVID-19. The material from the prospective study consisted of cDNA or gDNA derived from T cells, B-cell-depleted T cells, or PBMCs. Deeply sampled blood TCRbeta repertoires from subjects exposed to, actively infected with, or recovered from COVID-19 were included in the dataset. The repertoires were released in a freely available public database meant as a resource for research on the immune response to SARS-CoV-2. Samples were obtained from the ongoing ImmuneRACE study (first 160 participants) and from about 1,300 subjects provided by 6 global collaborators. Nearly every sample came with metadata listing a de-identified subject ID, COVID-19 status, age in years and sex. Where available, HLA class I and class II types were taken from metadata supplied by the sample provider and were not determined by assay-based typing.

Overall results and qualifications from the work: How much clinical and demographic metadata was included differed by source and by participant, and the metadata was provided uncurated.

V is cut by 1 base and J by 3 bases, and the space between the germline ends is 6 bases. For CDR1 and CDR2, the germline V gene lists SGHDN and FVKESK. The CDR3 runs 13 residues from the cysteine to the phenylalanine. The DNA shown is the 39-base CDR3, in frame from base 1. The immunoSEQ Assay, a bias-controlled multiplex PCR, was used to amplify TCRbeta CDR3 regions from genomic DNA. The authors' pipeline ran thus. The number of nucleated cells in each sample was estimated by amplification of reference gene primers within the assay. To quantify the absolute abundance of each unique TCRbeta CDR3 rearrangement, sequence reads were collapsed and filtered. For each sample, productive Simpson clonality was calculated as the square root of Simpson's diversity index over productive rearrangements. TCRdb stores this immuneACCESS table with in-frame sequences only. Part of the clones is absent; in the studies checked, under half of the shortfall reflects unresolved V genes, and no reason is known for the rest. The DNA was the basis for D and trimming; V, J and clone size are from that table. Here the sample has approximately 73,000 clones; around nine tenths occur a single time. Together, the top ten hold roughly 1.9% of the sample.

As concerns this clone: The target of this receptor is not known. Qualities for individual bases were not recorded, and no much larger clone is one base off.

Each collaborating institution followed its own protocols to collect whole blood in K2EDTA tubes. For TCRbeta analysis, collaborators shipped samples in one of three forms: frozen whole blood, isolated PBMCs, or DNA extracted from either of those sample types. The sample was peripheral blood. The chain is encoded by TRBV14 joined to TRBJ1-2; TRBD1 could be the D gene, as 6 bases match. This receptor was taken from a woman aged 55-69 years with acute or convalescent COVID-19. The nucleotide sequence is TGTGCCAGCAGCCAAGGACAGGACTATGGCTACACCTTC. It translates as CASSQGQDYGYTF. Beyond the CDR3, the reference TRBV14 and TRBJ1-2 genes provide the residues; the full variable domain reads: EAGVTQFPSHSVIEKGQTVTLRCDPISGHDNLYWYRRVMGKEIKFLLHFVKESKQDESGMPNNRFLAERTGGTYSTLKVQPAELEDSGVYFCASSQGQDYGYTFGSGTRLTVV.